These 20 T cell receptor beta chains originate from one sample sequenced in a study of T-cell memory formation after mild COVID-19. A single record per CDR3 protein comes from TCRdb applying MiXCR to the 5' RACE reads. The top ten clones hold 20% to 25% of a sample with 390,000 or so distinct CDR3 sequences, 15% to 20% of them seen once. Input material: PBMCs or a T cell subset sorted from them (not recorded which). The receptors were sampled from a man aged 18-30 years who had mild COVID-19 (a few samples of this study predate the infection). Cell type and time point are not known.

Only a few counts were recorded for this clonotype. The chain has TRBV5-6 and TRBJ2-5; 13 bases match TRBD2. The CDR3 spans 17 residues. The J segment lost 5 bases and the V segment lost 2 bases, leaving 9 bases of the junction unmatched. CDR1 and CDR2 from the germline V gene are SGHDT and YYEEEE. CDR3 DNA: TGTGCCAGCAGCTTACGATCCGGGACTAGCGGGGCGGAGACCCAGTACTTC. Amino acids: CASSLRSGTSGAETQYF.

This chain uses TRBV7-6 with TRBJ2-1; no reliable D call. Germline assignment: CDR1 SGHVS and CDR2 FNYEAQ. V was cut by 7 bases and J by 4 bases, with 5 bases left in between. The CDR3 covers 11 residues. CDR3 protein: CASNNYNEQFF. The DNA of the CDR3 is TGTGCCAGCAACAATTACAATGAGCAGTTCTTC.

This clonotype was seen a few times. This chain joins TRBV7-2 and TRBJ2-1, with TRBD2 as a possible D gene (7 bases). Germline CDR1 reads SGHTA; CDR2 reads FQGNSA. Deletions cut 1 base from V and 4 bases from J, with 17 bases between. The CDR3 runs 17 residues. CDR3 region: CASSLGVGRGAYNEQFF. As DNA, the CDR3 is TGTGCCAGCAGCTTAGGAGTGGGCCGGGGGGCGTACAATGAGCAGTTCTTC.

In this sample, this clonotype turned up many times. The V and J genes are TRBV7-2 and TRBJ2-2; D is unclear. This CDR3 is built from 13 residues. The germline V gene encodes CDR1 SGHTA and CDR2 FQGNSA. Trimming took off 3 bases at V and 5 bases at J, with 7 bases between the two ends. In nucleotides, the CDR3 is TGTGCCAGCAGCTTCCTCTCTACCGGGGAGCTGTTTTTT. This sequence encodes CASSFLSTGELFF.

The chain couples TRBV5-4 to TRBJ2-7; D remains unclear. V lost 4 bases to trimming and J lost 4 bases, with 18 bases between them. Germline loops: CDR1 SGHNT, CDR2 YYREEE (reference sequence). This CDR3 contains 15 residues. The CDR3 bases are TGTGCCAGCAGCGATTGGAATGGCTCACCTTACGAGCAGTACGTC. It codes for CASSDWNGSPYEQYV.

The V gene is TRBV3-1, the J gene TRBJ2-5; D call uncertain. The CDR3 consists of 12 residues. Germline values: CDR1 LGHDT, CDR2 YNNKEL (reference sequence). The ends were cut back, 0 bases at V and 5 bases at J, with 4 bases in the middle. The CDR3 nucleotides are TGTGCCAGCAGCCAAGAGTCGGAGACCCAGTACTTC. Translated, it gives CASSQESETQYF.

This chain uses TRBV3-1 with TRBJ2-5, with 12 nucleotides matching TRBD2. V dropped 5 bases and J dropped 3; count of bases not matched to a gene: 1. The V gene's germline CDR1 is LGHDT and CDR2 YNNKEL (reference sequence). CDR3 size: 14 residues. This chain's CDR3 is CASSRLAGEETQYF. In nucleotides, the CDR3 is TGTGCCAGCAGCAGACTAGCGGGGGAAGAGACCCAGTACTTC.

This clonotype was seen only a few times. The chain has TRBV5-1 and TRBJ2-2; tentatively, D is TRBD1 (6 bases). Germline lookup yields CDR1 SGHRS and CDR2 YFSETQ. This CDR3 region has 17 residues. Trimming stripped 3 bases from V and 2 bases from J, with 17 bases between. The CDR3 DNA reads TGCGCCAGCAGCTGGCTAACCCCGGGACAAAACACCGGGGAGCTGTTTTTT. Its protein product is CASSWLTPGQNTGELFF. Variable domain in full (rest from reference TRBV5-1 and TRBJ2-2): KAGVTQTPRYLIKTRGQQVTLSCSPISGHRSVSWYQQTPGQGLQFLFEYFSETQRNKGNFPGRFSGRQFSNSRSEMNVSTLELGDSALYLCASSWLTPGQNTGELFFGEGSRLTVL.

The V call is TRBV11-2, the J call TRBJ1-1; D is undetermined. CDR3 length equals 15 residues. Looked up from germline, CDR1 is SGHAT and CDR2 is FQNNGV. V gave up 7 bases and J gave up 1 base, with 16 bases separating them. The CDR3 DNA follows: TGTGCCAGCACCTTTGCGTATGAGAAGAACACTGAAGCTTTCTTT. Amino acids: CASTFAYEKNTEAFF.

This clonotype appeared a few times. A much larger clone lies a single base off, so this may be a read error. This chain's CDR3 is CSSSLAEGYEQFF. CDR3 coding DNA: TGCTCCAGCAGCTTGGCCGAGGGGTACGAGCAGTTCTTC. The rearrangement joins TRBV5-1 to TRBJ2-1, with D tentatively TRBD1 or TRBD2 (5 bases each). Germline V gene data show CDR1 as SGHRS and CDR2 as YFSETQ. This CDR3 has 13 amino acids.

In this sample, this clonotype turned up once. V usage is TRBV21-1 and J usage is TRBJ2-7; no check of the table's D call, TRBD2, against the DNA was made. TRBV21-1 is listed as a pseudogene. This CDR3 is 14 amino acids long. The CDR3 region has the DNA TGTGCCAGCAGCCCCCAAGAGGGCAGAGACGAGCAGTACGTC. Amino acids: CASSPQEGRDEQYV.

This clonotype was counted only a few times. J is TRBJ2-5 and V is TRBV29-1, with 10 bases lining up with TRBD2. Germline V CDR1 and CDR2: SQVTM, ANQGSEA. V lost 6 bases to trimming and J lost 4 bases; unmatched junction nucleotides: 8. The CDR3 totals 14 residues. CDR3 region: CSVAGLAVGETQYF. CDR3 nucleotides: TGCAGCGTCGCTGGACTAGCGGTGGGAGAGACCCAGTACTTC.

The chain carries TRBV10-3 and TRBJ2-7; D uncertain. Trimming removed 4 bases at V and 2 bases at J, with 12 bases between. CDR1 ENHRY and CDR2 SYGVKD come from the germline V gene. The CDR3 is 14 amino acids. The CDR3: CAISGVARPYEQYF. The CDR3 nucleotides are TGTGCCATCAGTGGGGTCGCAAGACCCTACGAGCAGTACTTC.

This sequence joins TRBV29-1 and TRBJ1-2; weak D call: TRBD1 (5 bases). Germline V lookup: CDR1 SQVTM, CDR2 ANQGSEA. CDR3 length: 13 amino acids. The ends were cut back, 4 bases at V and 8 bases at J, with 17 bases in the middle. The CDR3 DNA follows: TGCAGCGTTGCCCCCACAGGCCCAGGGGGCTACACCTTC. Its translation: CSVAPTGPGGYTF.

This clonotype was counted a few times. This chain links TRBV5-1 with TRBJ2-5, with D perhaps being TRBD1 or TRBD2 (6 bases each). Trimming shortened V by 4 bases and J by 5 bases, and 18 bases separated the two germline ends. CDR1 SGHRS and CDR2 YFSETQ come from the germline V gene. The CDR3 contains 15 residues. CDR3 nucleotide sequence: TGCGCCAGCAGCCCCCTATGGGGGGCGGGGGAGACCCAGTACTTC. This codes for CASSPLWGAGETQYF.

Only a few counts were recorded for this clonotype. The chain combines TRBV28 with TRBJ2-5; no reliable D call. This CDR3 has 17 residues. Per germline, CDR1 MDHEN and CDR2 SYDVKM. The V gene lost 3 bases and the J gene lost 2 bases, with 19 bases spanning the gap. The CDR3 DNA sequence: TGTGCCAGCAGTTTTCGGCCGAGGTGGGGTACACAAGAGACCCAGTACTTC. Translated: CASSFRPRWGTQETQYF. The variable domain in full, completed from reference TRBV28 and TRBJ2-5, reads DVKVTQSSRYLVKRTGEKVFLECVQDMDHENMFWYRQDPGLGLRLIYFSYDVKMKEKGDIPEGYSVSREKKERFSLILESASTNQTSMYLCASSFRPRWGTQETQYFGPGTRLLVL.

This clonotype was recorded a few times. The chain recombines TRBV7-9 with TRBJ1-1; D unclear. The germline V and J ends were trimmed by 0 bases and 4 bases, with 3 bases remaining between them. CDR1 is SEHNR and CDR2 is FQNEAQ in the germline V gene (reference sequence). The CDR3 contains 12 residues. CDR3 protein: CASSLASTEAFF. CDR3 DNA: TGTGCCAGCAGCTTAGCTAGCACTGAAGCTTTCTTT. The variable domain in full, completed from reference TRBV7-9 and TRBJ1-1, reads DTGVSQNPRHKITKRGQNVTFRCDPISEHNRLYWYRQTLGQGPEFLTYFQNEAQLEKSRLLSDRFSAERPKGSFSTLEIQRTEQGDSAMYLCASSLASTEAFFGQGTRLTVV.

This clonotype was observed a handful of times. This rearrangement joins TRBV4-2 to TRBJ2-3; the D gene is possibly TRBD2 (5 bases). Germline V lookup: CDR1 LGHNA, CDR2 YNFKEQ. The CDR3 is 17 residues long. Trimming took off 0 bases at V and 2 bases at J, with 15 bases between the two ends. Written as DNA, the CDR3 is TGTGCCAGCAGCCAAGACTTCCTAGCCGAAACCACAGATACGCAGTATTTT. It yields the protein CASSQDFLAETTDTQYF.

The CDR3 sequence is CASSPRGLLEGTQYF. The CDR3 bases are TGCGCCAGCAGCCCGAGGGGGCTCTTGGAAGGGACCCAGTACTTC. The chain employs TRBV5-1 and TRBJ2-5; TRBD1 matches at 7 bases. The length of the CDR3 is 15 residues. The germline gives CDR1 SGHRS, CDR2 YFSETQ. V shed 4 bases, J shed 7 bases, and the junction held 13 bases outside the gene matches.

This chain joins TRBV12-3 or TRBV12-4 and TRBJ2-3; 12 nucleotides match TRBD2. The CDR3 is 15 residues long. V lost 6 bases to trimming and J lost 6 bases; unmatched junction nucleotides: 7. CDR3 in DNA: TGTGCCAGCAGCACCGGACTAGCGGGGCCCGATACGCAGTATTTT. It codes for CASSTGLAGPDTQYF.